This T cell receptor (beta chain) was sequenced in a study of post-analysis software for immune sequencing data. Whole-study findings and limits: Comparison of patients with controls showed five TRBV segments more frequent in patients, TRBV5-6, TRBV5-1 and TRBV20-1 among them.

Tagging with unique molecular identifiers was a feature of the TCR beta cDNA libraries. Each CDR3 protein gets one entry after TCRdb re-called the PCR reads with MiXCR. The top ten hold about 7.6% of the sample, which has hundreds of thousands of distinct CDR3 sequences, more than 30% seen once. This clonotype was picked up a small number of times. Its matching antigen is unknown. The V end lost 1 base, the J end lost 1 base, and 13 bases lay between the germline ends. The length of the CDR3 is 16 residues. Germline assignment: CDR1 LGHDT and CDR2 YNNKEL (reference sequence). The TCR sequence derives from a girl aged 2 to 9 with multiple sclerosis. The sequenced material came from blood. The chain joins TRBV3-1 to TRBJ1-2; no firm D call. CDR3 bases: TGTGCCAGCAGCCAAGCCCTATTTAACAGTAACTATGGCTACACCTTC. Protein: CASSQALFNSNYGYTF.